This TCR beta chain was recovered during a study of cytomegalovirus exposure and HLA in healthy donors. General observations from the study: In an earlier analysis, about 87% or about 30%: the productive usage of most TCR beta V segments. As a later analysis showed, a missense DCLRE1C variant was linked to trimming of TCR beta V- and J-genes.

For this clone: Its antigen is not identified. A read error may account for a junction end that differs from germline.

These donors, healthy bone marrow donors, were studied. PCR was performed using 60 Vbeta and 13 Jbeta primers. The data were produced by immunoSEQ multiplex PCR, yet TCRdb's version contains in-frame clones alone and is incomplete. The table lists more than 150,000 clones, less than 90% of them singletons, with about 0.21% in the top ten. CDR3 length: 11 residues. CDR1 WNHNN and CDR2 SYGVQD come from the germline V gene (reference sequence). The sample comprised PBMCs. The sequence came from a girl in the first two years of life in good health and CMV-seronegative. The V gene is TRBV10-1, the J gene TRBJ2-7; D gene ambiguous. CDR3 sequence reads: CASSERLLPHF. The DNA for the CDR3 is TGCGCCAGCAGTGAGCGTCTCCTTCCCCACTTC.